This TCR beta chain was obtained from a study of blood T cell repertoires in COVID-19. Measured with immunoSEQ multiplex PCR; TCRdb has only the in-frame clones, and not every one. The table shows about 220,000 clones, with around three quarters occurring only once. The junction had 12 bases not matched to a gene; V was cut back by 0 bases and J by 2 bases. From germline, CDR1 is SGDLS and CDR2 YYNGEE. CDR3 size: 19 residues. Sequencing used peripheral blood. The source is a woman in her 70s with acute or convalescent COVID-19. J is TRBJ2-2 and V is TRBV9; 8 positions match TRBD2. The CDR3 DNA follows: TGTGCCAGCAGCGTAGGTATTGGCGGGGGGCCCCTTAACACCGGGGAGCTGTTTTTT. This translates into CASSVGIGGGPLNTGELFF.